This T cell receptor (beta chain) was retrieved from a study of TIL therapy for anti-PD-1-resistant metastatic lung cancer. Time point noted: pre-treatment sample, taken before nivolumab and TIL therapy. Germline V gene sequence: CDR1 SGHDT, CDR2 YYEEEE. The CDR3 totals 16 residues. The trim removed 4 bases at V and 0 bases at J, leaving 4 bases unmatched. This was the immunoSEQ v3 assay. The table came from immunoSEQ multiplex PCR; TCRdb's copy has only in-frame clones and leaves some out. The sample records more than 9,500 clones, roughly 80% being singletons. Sequenced here: blood, sampled at baseline. This clonotype was sampled from a person between 30 and 80 years old with non-small cell lung cancer. The chain combines TRBV5-6 with TRBJ2-1; 10 positions agree with TRBD2. CDR3 nucleotides: TGTGCCAGCAGCGCGGGACTAGCGACCTCCTACAATGAGCAGTTCTTC. This codes for CASSAGLATSYNEQFF.